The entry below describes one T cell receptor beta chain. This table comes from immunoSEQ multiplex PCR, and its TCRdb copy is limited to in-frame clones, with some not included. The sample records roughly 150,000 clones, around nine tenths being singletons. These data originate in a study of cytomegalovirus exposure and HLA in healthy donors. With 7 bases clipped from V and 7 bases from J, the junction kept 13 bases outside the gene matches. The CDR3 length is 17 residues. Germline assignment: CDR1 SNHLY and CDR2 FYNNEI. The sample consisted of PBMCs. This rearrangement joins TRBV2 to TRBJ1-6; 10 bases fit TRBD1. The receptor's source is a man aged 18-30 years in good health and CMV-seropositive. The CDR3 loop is CASNRRSGTGENSPLHF. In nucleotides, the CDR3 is TGTGCCAGCAACAGAAGGTCAGGGACAGGGGAAAATTCACCCCTCCACTTT.